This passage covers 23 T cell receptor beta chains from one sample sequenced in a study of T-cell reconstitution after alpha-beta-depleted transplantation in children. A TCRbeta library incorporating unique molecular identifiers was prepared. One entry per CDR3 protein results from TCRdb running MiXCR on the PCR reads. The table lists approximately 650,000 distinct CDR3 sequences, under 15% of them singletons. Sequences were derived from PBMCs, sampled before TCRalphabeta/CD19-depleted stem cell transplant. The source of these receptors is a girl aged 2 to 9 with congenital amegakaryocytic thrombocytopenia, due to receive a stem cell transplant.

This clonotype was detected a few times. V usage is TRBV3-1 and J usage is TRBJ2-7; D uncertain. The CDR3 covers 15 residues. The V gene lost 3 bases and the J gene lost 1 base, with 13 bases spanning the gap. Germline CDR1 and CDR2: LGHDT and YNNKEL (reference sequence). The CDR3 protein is CASSQVHHSSYEQYF. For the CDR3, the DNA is TGTGCCAGCAGCCAGGTACACCACTCATCCTACGAGCAGTACTTC.

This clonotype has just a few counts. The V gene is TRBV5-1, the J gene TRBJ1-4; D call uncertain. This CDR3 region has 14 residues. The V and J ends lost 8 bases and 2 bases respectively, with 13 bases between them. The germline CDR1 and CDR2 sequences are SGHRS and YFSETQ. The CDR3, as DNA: TGCGCCAGTCACGCGGGGTTCACTAATGAAAAACTGTTTTTT. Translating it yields CASHAGFTNEKLFF.

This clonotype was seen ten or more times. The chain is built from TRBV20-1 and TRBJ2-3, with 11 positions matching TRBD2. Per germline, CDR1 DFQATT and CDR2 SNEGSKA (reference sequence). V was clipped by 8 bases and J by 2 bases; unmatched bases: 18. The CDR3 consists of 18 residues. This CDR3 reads CSPLTLTSSGRHTDTQYF. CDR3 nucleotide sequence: TGCAGTCCACTCACGCTAACATCTAGCGGGAGGCACACAGATACGCAGTATTTT.

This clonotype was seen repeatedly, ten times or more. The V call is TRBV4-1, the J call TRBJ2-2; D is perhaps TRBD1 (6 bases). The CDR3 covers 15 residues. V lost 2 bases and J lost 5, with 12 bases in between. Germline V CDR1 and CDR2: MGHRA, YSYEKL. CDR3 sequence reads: CASSQRSGVTGELFF. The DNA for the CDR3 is TGCGCCAGCAGCCAACGGTCAGGGGTTACCGGGGAGCTGTTTTTT.

The CDR3 is CASSQDRSGTGVNQPQHF. CDR3 coding DNA: TGCGCCAGCAGCCAAGATCGTTCTGGTACGGGGGTTAATCAGCCCCAGCATTTT. This chain joins TRBV4-1 and TRBJ1-5, with a tentative D call TRBD1 (5 bases). The CDR3 sequence is 18 residues long. The ends were cut back, 0 bases at V and 4 bases at J, with 19 bases in the middle. CDR1 is MGHRA, CDR2 YSYEKL, per germline.

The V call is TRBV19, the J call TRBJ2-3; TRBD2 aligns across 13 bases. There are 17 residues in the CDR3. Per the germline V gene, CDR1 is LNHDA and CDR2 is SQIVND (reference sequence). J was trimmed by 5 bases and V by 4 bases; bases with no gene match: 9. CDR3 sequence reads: CASSTRRTSGRGDTQYF. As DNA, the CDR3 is TGTGCCAGTAGTACCCGGAGGACTAGCGGGAGAGGAGATACGCAGTATTTT.

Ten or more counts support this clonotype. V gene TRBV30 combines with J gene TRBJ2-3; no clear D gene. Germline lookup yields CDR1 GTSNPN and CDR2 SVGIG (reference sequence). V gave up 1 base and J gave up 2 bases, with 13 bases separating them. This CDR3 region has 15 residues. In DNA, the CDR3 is TGTGCCTGGAGTGAATTCGAGTCTCCCACAGATACGCAGTATTTT. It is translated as CAWSEFESPTDTQYF.

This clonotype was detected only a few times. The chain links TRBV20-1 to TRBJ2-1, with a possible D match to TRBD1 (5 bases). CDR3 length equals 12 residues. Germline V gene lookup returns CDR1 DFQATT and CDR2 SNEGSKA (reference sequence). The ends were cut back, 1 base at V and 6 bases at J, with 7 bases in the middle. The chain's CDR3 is CSARVQGNEQFF. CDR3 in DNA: TGCAGTGCTAGAGTGCAGGGCAATGAGCAGTTCTTC.

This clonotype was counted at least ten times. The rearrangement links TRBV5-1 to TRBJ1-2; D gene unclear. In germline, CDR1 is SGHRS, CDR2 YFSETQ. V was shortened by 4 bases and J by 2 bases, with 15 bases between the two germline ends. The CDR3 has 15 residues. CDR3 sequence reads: CASSETTRINYGYTF. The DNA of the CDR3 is TGCGCCAGCAGCGAAACGACAAGGATAAACTATGGCTACACCTTC. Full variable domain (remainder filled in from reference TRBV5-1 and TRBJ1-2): KAGVTQTPRYLIKTRGQQVTLSCSPISGHRSVSWYQQTPGQGLQFLFEYFSETQRNKGNFPGRFSGRQFSNSRSEMNVSTLELGDSALYLCASSETTRINYGYTFGSGTRLTVV.

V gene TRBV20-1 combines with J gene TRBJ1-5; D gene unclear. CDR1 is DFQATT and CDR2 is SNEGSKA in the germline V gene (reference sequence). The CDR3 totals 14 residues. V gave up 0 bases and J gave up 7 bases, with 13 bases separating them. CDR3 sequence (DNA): TGCAGTGCTAGAGATCCGGGTCTAAGACAGCCCCAGCATTTT. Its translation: CSARDPGLRQPQHF.

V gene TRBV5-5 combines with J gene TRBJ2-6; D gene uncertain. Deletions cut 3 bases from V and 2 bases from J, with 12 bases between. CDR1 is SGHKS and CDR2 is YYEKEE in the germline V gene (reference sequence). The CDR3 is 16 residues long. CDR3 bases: TGTGCCAGCAGCTCGACGGTGTCAGCTGGGGCCAACGTCCTGACTTTC. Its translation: CASSSTVSAGANVLTF.

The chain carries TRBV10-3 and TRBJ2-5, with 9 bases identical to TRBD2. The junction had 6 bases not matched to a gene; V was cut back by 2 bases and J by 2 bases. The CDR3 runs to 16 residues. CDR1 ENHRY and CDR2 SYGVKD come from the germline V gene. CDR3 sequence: CAISEGVTSGQETQYF. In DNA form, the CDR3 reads TGTGCCATCAGTGAGGGGGTGACTAGCGGACAAGAGACCCAGTACTTC.

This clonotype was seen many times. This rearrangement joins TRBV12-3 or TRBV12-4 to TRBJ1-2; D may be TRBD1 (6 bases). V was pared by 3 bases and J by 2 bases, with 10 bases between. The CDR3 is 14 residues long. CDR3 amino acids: CASSFKRGNYGYTF. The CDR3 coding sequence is TGTGCCAGCAGTTTTAAAAGGGGGAACTATGGCTACACCTTC.

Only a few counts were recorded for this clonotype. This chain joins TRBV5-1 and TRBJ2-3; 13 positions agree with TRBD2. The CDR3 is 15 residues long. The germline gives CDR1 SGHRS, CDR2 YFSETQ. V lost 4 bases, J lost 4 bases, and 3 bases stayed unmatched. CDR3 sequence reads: CASSPGTSGADTQYF. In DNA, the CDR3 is TGCGCCAGCAGCCCCGGGACTAGCGGGGCAGATACGCAGTATTTT.

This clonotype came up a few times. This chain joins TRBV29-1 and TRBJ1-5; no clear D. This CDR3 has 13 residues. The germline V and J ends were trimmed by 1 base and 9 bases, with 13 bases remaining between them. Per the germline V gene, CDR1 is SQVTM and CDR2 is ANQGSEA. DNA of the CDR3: TGCAGCGTTGAAGGGGAGGGTAACTTGCCCCAGCATTTT. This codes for CSVEGEGNLPQHF.

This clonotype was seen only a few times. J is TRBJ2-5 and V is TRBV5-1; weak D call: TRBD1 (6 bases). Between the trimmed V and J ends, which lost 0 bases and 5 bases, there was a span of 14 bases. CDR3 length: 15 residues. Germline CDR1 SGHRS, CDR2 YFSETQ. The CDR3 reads CASSLAPGEFETQYF. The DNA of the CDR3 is TGCGCCAGCAGCTTGGCTCCAGGGGAGTTCGAGACCCAGTACTTC.

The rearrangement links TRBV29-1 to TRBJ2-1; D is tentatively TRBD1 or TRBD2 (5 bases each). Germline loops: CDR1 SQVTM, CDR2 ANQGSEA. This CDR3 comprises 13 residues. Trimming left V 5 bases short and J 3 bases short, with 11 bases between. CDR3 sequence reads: CSVSGTVYNEQFF. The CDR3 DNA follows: TGCAGCGTTTCCGGGACGGTCTACAATGAGCAGTTCTTC.

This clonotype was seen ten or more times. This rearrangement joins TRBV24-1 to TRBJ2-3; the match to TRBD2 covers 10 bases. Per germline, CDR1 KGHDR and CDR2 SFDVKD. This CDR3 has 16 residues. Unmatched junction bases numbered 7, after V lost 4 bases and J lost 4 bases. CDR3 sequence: CATSDPTSGISDTQYF. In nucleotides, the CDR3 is TGTGCCACCAGTGACCCTACTAGCGGGATATCAGATACGCAGTATTTT.

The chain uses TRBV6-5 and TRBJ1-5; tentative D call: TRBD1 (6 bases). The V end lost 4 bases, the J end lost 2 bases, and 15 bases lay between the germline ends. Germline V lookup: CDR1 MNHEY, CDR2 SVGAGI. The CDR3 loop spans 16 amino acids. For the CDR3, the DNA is TGTGCCAGCAGTTCCGAGGGGGGGAGAGGCAATCAGCCCCAGCATTTT. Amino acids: CASSSEGGRGNQPQHF.

Here the CDR3 reads CASSTLEEETQYF. CDR3 nucleotides: TGTGCCAGTAGTACACTAGAGGAAGAGACCCAGTACTTC. The chain employs TRBV19 and TRBJ2-5, with D tentatively TRBD2 (5 bases). The V end lost 4 bases, the J end lost 3 bases, and 9 bases lay between the germline ends. The CDR3 consists of 13 residues. Germline CDR1 LNHDA, CDR2 SQIVND (reference sequence).

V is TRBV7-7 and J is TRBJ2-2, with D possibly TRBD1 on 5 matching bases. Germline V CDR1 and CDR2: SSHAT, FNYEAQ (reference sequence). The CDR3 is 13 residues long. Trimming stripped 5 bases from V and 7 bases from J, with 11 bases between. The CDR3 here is CASSAGAVGELFF. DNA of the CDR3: TGTGCCAGCAGCGCTGGGGCAGTCGGGGAGCTGTTTTTT.

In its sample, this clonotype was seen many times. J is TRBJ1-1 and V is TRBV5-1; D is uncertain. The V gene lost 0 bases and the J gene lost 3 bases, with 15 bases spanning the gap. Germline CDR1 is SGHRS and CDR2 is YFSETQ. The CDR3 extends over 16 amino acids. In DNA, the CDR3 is TGCGCCAGCAGCTTGGTGGGGTTTAATGAGTACACTGAAGCTTTCTTT. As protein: CASSLVGFNEYTEAFF.

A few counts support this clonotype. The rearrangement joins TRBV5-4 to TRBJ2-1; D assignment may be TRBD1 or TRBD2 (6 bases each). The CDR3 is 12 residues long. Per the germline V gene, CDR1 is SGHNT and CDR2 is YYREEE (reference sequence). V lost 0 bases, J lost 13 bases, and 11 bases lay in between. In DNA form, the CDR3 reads TGTGCCAGCAGCTTGGCCAGGGGAGGACAGTTCTTC. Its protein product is CASSLARGGQFF.